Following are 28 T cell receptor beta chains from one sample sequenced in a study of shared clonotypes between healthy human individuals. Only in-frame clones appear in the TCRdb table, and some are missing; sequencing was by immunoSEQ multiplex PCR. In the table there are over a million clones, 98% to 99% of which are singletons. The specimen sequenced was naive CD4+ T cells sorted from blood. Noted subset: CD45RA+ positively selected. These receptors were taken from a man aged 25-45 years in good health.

The CDR3 nucleotides read TGCGCCAGCAGCCCACCGGGACAGACAGACACAGATACGCAGTATTTT. Protein sequence: CASSPPGQTDTDTQYF. The V and J genes are TRBV5-1 and TRBJ2-3, with TRBD1 matching 7 bases. The CDR3 contains 16 residues. Germline loops: CDR1 SGHRS, CDR2 YFSETQ. After removal of 4 bases from V and 2 bases from J, the junction contained 10 bases not matched to a gene.

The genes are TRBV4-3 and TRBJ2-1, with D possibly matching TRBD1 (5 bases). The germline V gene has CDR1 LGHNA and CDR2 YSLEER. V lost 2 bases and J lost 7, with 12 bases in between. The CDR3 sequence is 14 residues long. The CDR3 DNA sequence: TGCGCCAGCAGCCAAAGGGGAAGGCGTAATGAGCAGTTCTTC. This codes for CASSQRGRRNEQFF.

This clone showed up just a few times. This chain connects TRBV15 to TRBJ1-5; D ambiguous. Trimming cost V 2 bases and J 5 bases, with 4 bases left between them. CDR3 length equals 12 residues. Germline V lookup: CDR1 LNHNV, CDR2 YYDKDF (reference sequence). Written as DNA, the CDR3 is TGTGCCACCAGCAGAAGAGATCAGCCCCAGCATTTT. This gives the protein CATSRRDQPQHF.

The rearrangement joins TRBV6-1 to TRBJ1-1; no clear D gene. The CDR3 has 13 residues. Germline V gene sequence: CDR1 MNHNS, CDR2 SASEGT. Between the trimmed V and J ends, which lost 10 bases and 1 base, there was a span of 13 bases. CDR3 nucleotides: TGTGCCACCGCCGGCGACCGGAACACTGAAGCTTTCTTT. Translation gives CATAGDRNTEAFF.

CDR3 DNA: TGTGCCAGCTCACCGGTGGGAGGGAACGAGCAGTACTTC. This translates into CASSPVGGNEQYF. The gene calls are TRBV18 and TRBJ2-7, with 7 nucleotides matching TRBD2. The V gene's germline CDR1 is KGHSH and CDR2 LQKENI. The CDR3 spans 13 residues. V shed 3 bases, J shed 5 bases, and the junction held 4 bases outside the gene matches.

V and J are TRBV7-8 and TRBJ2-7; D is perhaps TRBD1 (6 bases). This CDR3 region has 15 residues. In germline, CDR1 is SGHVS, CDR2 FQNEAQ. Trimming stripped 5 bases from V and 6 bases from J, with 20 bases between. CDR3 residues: CASSTSETQGVEQYF. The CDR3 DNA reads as TGTGCCAGCAGCACCAGCGAGACACAGGGCGTCGAGCAGTACTTC.

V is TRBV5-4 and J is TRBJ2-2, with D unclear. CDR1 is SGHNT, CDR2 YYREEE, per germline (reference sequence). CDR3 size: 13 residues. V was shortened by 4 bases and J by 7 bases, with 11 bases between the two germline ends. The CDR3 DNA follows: TGTGCCAGCAGCGTGGACGCAGGCGGGGAGCTGTTTTTT. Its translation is CASSVDAGGELFF.

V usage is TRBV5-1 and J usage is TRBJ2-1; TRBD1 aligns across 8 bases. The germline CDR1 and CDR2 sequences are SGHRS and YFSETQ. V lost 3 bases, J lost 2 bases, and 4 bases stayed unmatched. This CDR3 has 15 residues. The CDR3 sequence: CASSWAGQAYNEQFF. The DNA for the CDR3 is TGCGCCAGCAGCTGGGCGGGACAGGCCTACAATGAGCAGTTCTTC.

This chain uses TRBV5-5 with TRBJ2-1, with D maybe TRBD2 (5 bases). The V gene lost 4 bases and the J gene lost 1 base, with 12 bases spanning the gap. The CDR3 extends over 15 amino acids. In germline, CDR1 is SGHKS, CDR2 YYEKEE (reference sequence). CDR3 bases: TGTGCCAGCAGCAATACTGGACTTTCCTACAATGAGCAGTTCTTC. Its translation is CASSNTGLSYNEQFF.

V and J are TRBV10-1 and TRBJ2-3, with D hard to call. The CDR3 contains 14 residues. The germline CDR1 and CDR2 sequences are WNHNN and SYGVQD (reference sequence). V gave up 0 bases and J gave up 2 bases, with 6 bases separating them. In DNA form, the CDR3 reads TGCGCCAGCAGTGAGTCCCCCGTCACAGATACGCAGTATTTT. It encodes CASSESPVTDTQYF.

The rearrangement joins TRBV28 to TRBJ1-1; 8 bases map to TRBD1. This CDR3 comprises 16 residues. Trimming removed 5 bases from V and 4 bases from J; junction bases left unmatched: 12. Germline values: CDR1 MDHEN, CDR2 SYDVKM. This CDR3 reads CASSPLRRGPGTEAFF. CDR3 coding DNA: TGTGCCAGCAGTCCTCTCCGCAGGGGGCCTGGCACTGAAGCTTTCTTT.

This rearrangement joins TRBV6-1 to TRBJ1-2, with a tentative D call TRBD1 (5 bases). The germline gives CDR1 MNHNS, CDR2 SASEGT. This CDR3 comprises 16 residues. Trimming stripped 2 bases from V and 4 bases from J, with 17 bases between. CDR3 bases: TGTGCCAGCAGTGAACTCGGGCCAGGGAACGGCTATGGCTACACCTTC. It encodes CASSELGPGNGYGYTF.

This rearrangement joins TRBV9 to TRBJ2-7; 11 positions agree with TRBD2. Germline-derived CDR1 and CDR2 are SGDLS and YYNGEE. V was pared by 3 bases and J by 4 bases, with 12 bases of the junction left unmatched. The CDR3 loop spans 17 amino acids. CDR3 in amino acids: CASSDGRGTSGVYEQYF. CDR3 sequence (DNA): TGTGCCAGCAGCGATGGGAGGGGGACTAGCGGCGTTTACGAGCAGTACTTC.

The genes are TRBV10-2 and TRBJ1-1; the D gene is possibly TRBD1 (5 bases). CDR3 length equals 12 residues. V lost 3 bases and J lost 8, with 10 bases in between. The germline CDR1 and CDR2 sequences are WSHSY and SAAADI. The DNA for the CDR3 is TGCGCCAGCAGTGATCCGGGACGGGAAGCTTTCTTT. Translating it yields CASSDPGREAFF.

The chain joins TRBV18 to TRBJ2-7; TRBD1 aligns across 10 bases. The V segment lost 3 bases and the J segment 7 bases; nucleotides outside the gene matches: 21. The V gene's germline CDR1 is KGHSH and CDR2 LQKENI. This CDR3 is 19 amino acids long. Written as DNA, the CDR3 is TGTGCCAGCTCACCTAAACGATACCGGACAGGGGGTAACCGCGAGGAGCAGTACTTC. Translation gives CASSPKRYRTGGNREEQYF.

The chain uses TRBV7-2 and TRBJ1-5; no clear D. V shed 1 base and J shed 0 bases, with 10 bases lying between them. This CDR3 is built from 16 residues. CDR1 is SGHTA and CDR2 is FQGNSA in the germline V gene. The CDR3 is CASSLVSGNSNQPQHF. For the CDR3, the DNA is TGTGCCAGCAGCTTAGTATCTGGGAATAGCAATCAGCCCCAGCATTTT.

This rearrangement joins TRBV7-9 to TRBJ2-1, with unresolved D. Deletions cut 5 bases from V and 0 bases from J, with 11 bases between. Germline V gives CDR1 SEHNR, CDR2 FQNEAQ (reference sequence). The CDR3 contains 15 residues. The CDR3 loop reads CASSPHPLSYNEQFF. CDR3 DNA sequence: TGTGCCAGCAGCCCTCATCCTCTCTCCTACAATGAGCAGTTCTTC.

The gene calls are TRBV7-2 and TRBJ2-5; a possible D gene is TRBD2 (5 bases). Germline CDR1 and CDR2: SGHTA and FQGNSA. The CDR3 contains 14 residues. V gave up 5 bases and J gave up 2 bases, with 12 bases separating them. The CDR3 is CASSQTGRQETQYF. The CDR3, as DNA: TGTGCCAGCAGCCAGACGGGGAGACAAGAGACCCAGTACTTC.

CDR3 amino acids: CASGLPGLEQFF. As DNA, the CDR3 is TGTGCTAGTGGGCTACCGGGACTCGAGCAGTTCTTC. V usage is TRBV12-5 and J usage is TRBJ2-1; weak D call: TRBD2 (6 bases). From germline, CDR1 is LGHNT and CDR2 FRNRAP. CDR3 length equals 12 residues. The V gene lost 6 bases and the J gene lost 10 bases, with 13 bases spanning the gap.

The CDR3 sequence: CASSHGTATNEKLFF. The CDR3 region has the DNA TGCGCCAGCAGCCACGGGACTGCAACTAATGAAAAACTGTTTTTT. The V and J genes are TRBV4-3 and TRBJ1-4, with D tentatively TRBD1 (5 bases). From germline, CDR1 is LGHNA and CDR2 YSLEER. V was cut by 3 bases and J by 0 bases, with 8 bases left in between. The CDR3 consists of 15 residues.

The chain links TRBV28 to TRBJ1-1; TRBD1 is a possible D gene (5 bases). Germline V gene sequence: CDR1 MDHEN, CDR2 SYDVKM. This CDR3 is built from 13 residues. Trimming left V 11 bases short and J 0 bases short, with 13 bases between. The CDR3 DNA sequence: TGTGCCTCAACAGGCATTGTGAACACTGAAGCTTTCTTT. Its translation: CASTGIVNTEAFF.

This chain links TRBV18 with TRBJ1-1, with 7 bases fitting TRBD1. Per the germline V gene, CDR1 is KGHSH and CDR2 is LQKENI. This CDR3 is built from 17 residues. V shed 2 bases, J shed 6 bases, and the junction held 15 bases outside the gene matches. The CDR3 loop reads CASSPNTGDYVVAEAFF. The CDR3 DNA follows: TGTGCCAGCTCACCAAATACAGGGGACTATGTTGTGGCTGAAGCTTTCTTT. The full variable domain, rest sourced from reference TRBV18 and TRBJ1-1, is NAGVMQNPRHLVRRRGQEARLRCSPMKGHSHVYWYRQLPEEGLKFMVYLQKENIIDESGMPKERFSAEFPKEGPSILRIQQVVRGDSAAYFCASSPNTGDYVVAEAFFGQGTRLTVV.

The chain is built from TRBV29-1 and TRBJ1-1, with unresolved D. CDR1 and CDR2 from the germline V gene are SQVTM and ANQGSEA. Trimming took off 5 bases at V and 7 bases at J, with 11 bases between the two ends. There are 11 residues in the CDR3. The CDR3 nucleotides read TGCAGCGTTACTATTGTTGATGAAGCTTTCTTT. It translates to CSVTIVDEAFF.

The chain's CDR3 is CASSWTGASGNTIYF. The CDR3 bases are TGTGCCAGCAGTTGGACGGGGGCCTCTGGAAACACCATATATTTT. The chain joins TRBV27 to TRBJ1-3; maybe TRBD1 (6 bases). This CDR3 spans 15 amino acids. Germline V gene lookup returns CDR1 MNHEY and CDR2 SMNVEV (reference sequence). V gave up 4 bases and J gave up 0 bases, with 10 bases separating them.

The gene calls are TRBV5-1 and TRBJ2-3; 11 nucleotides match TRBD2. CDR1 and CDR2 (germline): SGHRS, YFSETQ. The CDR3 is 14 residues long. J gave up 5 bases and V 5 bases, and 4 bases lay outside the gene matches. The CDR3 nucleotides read TGCGCCAGCAGTTTCGGGACTAGCGGAGATACGCAGTATTTT. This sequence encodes CASSFGTSGDTQYF.

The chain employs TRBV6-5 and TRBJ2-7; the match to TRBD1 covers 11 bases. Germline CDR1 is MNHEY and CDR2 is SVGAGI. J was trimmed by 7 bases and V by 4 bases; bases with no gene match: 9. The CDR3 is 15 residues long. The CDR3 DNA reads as TGTGCCAGCAGTTTAGAAGGACAGGGGGCACGGGAGCAGTACTTC. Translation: CASSLEGQGAREQYF.

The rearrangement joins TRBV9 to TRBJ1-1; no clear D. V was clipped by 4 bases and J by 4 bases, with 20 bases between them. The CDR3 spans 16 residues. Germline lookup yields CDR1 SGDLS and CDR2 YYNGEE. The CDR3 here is CASSPQGGVIVTEAFF. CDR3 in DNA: TGTGCCAGCAGCCCCCAAGGTGGGGTCATCGTCACTGAAGCTTTCTTT.

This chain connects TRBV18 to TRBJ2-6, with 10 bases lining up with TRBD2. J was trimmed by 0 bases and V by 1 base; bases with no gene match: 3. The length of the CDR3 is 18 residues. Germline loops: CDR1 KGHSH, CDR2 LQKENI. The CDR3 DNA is TGTGCCAGCTCACCACTGTCTAGCGGGAGCTCTGGGGCCAACGTCCTGACTTTC. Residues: CASSPLSSGSSGANVLTF. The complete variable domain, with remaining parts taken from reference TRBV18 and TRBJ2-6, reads NAGVMQNPRHLVRRRGQEARLRCSPMKGHSHVYWYRQLPEEGLKFMVYLQKENIIDESGMPKERFSAEFPKEGPSILRIQQVVRGDSAAYFCASSPLSSGSSGANVLTFGAGSRLTVL.